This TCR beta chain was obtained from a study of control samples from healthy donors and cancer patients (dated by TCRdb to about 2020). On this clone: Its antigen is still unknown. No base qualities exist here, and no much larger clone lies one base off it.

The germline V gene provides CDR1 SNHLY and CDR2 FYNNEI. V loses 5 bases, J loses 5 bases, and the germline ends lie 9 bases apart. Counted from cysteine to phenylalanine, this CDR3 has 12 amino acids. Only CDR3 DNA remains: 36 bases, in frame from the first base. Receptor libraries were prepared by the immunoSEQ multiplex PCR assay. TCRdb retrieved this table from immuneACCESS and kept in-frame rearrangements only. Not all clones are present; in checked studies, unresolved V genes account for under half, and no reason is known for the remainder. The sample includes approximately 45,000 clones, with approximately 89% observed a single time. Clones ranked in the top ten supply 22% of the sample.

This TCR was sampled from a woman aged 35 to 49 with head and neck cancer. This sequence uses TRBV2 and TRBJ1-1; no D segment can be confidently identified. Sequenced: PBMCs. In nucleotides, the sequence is TGTGCCAGCAGTCGGGGTCTGACTGAAGCTTTCTTT. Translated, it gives CASSRGLTEAFF.